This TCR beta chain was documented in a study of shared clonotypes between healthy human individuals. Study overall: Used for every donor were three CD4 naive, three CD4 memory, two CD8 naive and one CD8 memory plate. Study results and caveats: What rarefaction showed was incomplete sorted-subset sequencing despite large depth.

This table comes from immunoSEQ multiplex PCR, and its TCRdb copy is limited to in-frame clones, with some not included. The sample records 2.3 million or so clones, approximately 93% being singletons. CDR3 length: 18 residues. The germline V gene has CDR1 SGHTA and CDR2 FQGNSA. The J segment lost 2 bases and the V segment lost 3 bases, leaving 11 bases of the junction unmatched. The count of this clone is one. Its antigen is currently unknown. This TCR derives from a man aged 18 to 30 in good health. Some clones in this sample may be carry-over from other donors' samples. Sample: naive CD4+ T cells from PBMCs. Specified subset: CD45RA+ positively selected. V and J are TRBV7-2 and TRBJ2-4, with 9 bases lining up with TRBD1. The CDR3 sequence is CASSFRHRGRGTKNIQYF. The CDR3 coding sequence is TGTGCCAGCAGCTTCAGACACAGGGGGCGCGGGACCAAAAACATTCAGTACTTC.